Following are 5 T cell receptor beta chains from one sample sequenced in a study of T cell repertoires in cytomegalovirus infection. TCRdb called the reads again in MiXCR, with one record for every CDR3 protein. This repertoire shows around 550,000 distinct CDR3 sequences, about a quarter found once; its top ten account for 13%. The material sequenced was PBMCs. These receptors were taken from a human donor in good health (CMV status not recorded). Some clones in this sample may be carry-over from other donors' samples.

Only one count was recorded for this clonotype. J is TRBJ1-1 and V is TRBV3-1; D unclear. The germline V and J ends were trimmed by 2 bases and 4 bases, with 11 bases remaining between them. The germline V gene has CDR1 LGHDT and CDR2 YNNKEL (reference sequence). CDR3 length: 14 residues. CDR3 nucleotides: TGTGCCAGCAGCCAAACCCCGAGTACCACTGAAGCTTTCTTT. Residues: CASSQTPSTTEAFF.

The V and J genes are TRBV5-1 and TRBJ2-3; 7 nucleotides agree with TRBD2. The CDR3 is 14 residues long. Unmatched junction bases numbered 8, after V lost 2 bases and J lost 8 bases. From germline, CDR1 is SGHRS and CDR2 YFSETQ. This CDR3 reads CASSFRGVNPTQYF. CDR3 nucleotide sequence: TGCGCCAGCAGCTTCCGGGGGGTCAACCCTACGCAGTATTTT.

This clonotype was seen once. The genes are TRBV29-1 and TRBJ1-1; 7 bases align to TRBD1. Germline CDR1 and CDR2: SQVTM and ANQGSEA. The CDR3 runs to 12 residues. With 4 bases clipped from V and 11 bases from J, the junction kept 10 bases outside the gene matches. CDR3 bases: TGCAGCGTTGGACAGGGAGGCGCTGTGGCTTTCTTT. Translating it yields CSVGQGGAVAFF.

This clonotype came up a few times. V gene TRBV11-2 combines with J gene TRBJ2-1, with D unclear. In germline, CDR1 is SGHAT, CDR2 FQNNGV. CDR3 length: 17 amino acids. Between the trimmed V and J ends, which lost 0 bases and 1 base, there was a span of 13 bases. In DNA form, the CDR3 reads TGTGCCAGCAGCTTAGATCTGGGAACGGTTTCCTACAATGAGCAGTTCTTC. Amino acids: CASSLDLGTVSYNEQFF.

This sequence joins TRBV19 and TRBJ2-2; 11 bases match TRBD2. The germline V gene encodes CDR1 LNHDA and CDR2 SQIVND (reference sequence). V lost 2 bases, J lost 4 bases, and 6 bases stayed unmatched. This CDR3 is 17 amino acids long. CDR3 nucleotides: TGTGCCAGTAGTATACTAGCGGGAGGATCCTTCACCGGGGAGCTGTTTTTT. Translated: CASSILAGGSFTGELFF. Using reference TRBV19 and TRBJ2-2 for the parts outside the CDR3, the full variable domain is DGGITQSPKYLFRKEGQNVTLSCEQNLNHDAMYWYRQDPGQGLRLIYYSQIVNDFQKGDIAEGYSVSREKKESFPLTVTSAQKNPTAFYLCASSILAGGSFTGELFFGEGSRLTVL.